This TCR beta chain was sequenced for a study of cytomegalovirus exposure and HLA in healthy donors. Study as a whole: There were 90 million to 130 million unique TCR beta sequences, drawn from 150 million to 200 million T cells, in an earlier analysis.

Trimming removed 6 bases from V and 0 bases from J; junction bases left unmatched: 15. The CDR3 totals 19 residues. Germline V gene lookup returns CDR1 MNHEY and CDR2 SMNVEV (reference sequence). Notes on the study in general: Prior analysis indicated that the majority of TCR beta V segments exhibited productivity approximately 87% or approximately 30% of the time. Several of the most significant clusters were apparently associated with common viral pathogens in a later analysis.

Regarding this clone: What it binds is not known.

60 Vbeta and 13 Jbeta primers were used in PCR. This table comes from immunoSEQ multiplex PCR, and its TCRdb copy is limited to in-frame clones, with some not included. The data contain around 240,000 clones, 82% of them seen just once; the ten biggest clones take up 5.4%. This chain joins TRBV27 and TRBJ2-1; 9 bases are shared with TRBD1. The sample consisted of PBMCs. This TCR came from a woman between 40 and 55 years old in good health and CMV-seropositive. This CDR3 is CASSHGDREFLRSYNEQFF. The CDR3 nucleotides are TGTGCCAGCAGCCACGGGGACAGGGAATTCCTTCGCTCCTACAATGAGCAGTTCTTC.